This T cell receptor (beta chain) was sequenced for a study of blood T cell repertoires in COVID-19. Germline V CDR1 and CDR2: MNHEY, SVGAGI. This CDR3 is 14 amino acids long. V lost 7 bases, J lost 3 bases, and 5 bases stayed unmatched. Profiled with immunoSEQ multiplex PCR; TCRdb holds only in-frame clones, not every one. This table has some 97,000 clones, 91% appearing once. This clone was found once. The chain employs TRBV6-5 and TRBJ2-2; 7 bases line up with TRBD1. The clonotype was recovered from a man aged 60 to 75 with acute or convalescent COVID-19. Input material: peripheral blood. Written as DNA, the CDR3 is TGTGCCAGCAACTTTGACAGGGACACCGGGGAGCTGTTTTTT. This sequence encodes CASNFDRDTGELFF.